This T cell receptor (beta chain) was identified during a study of identical twins (dated by TCRdb to about 2016). At the level of the whole study: TCR alpha and beta repertoires from monozygotic twins, unrelated adults of various ages and cord blood were deep-sequenced to test whether fetal clonotypes persist. To rule out contamination, the twin experiments were replicated at different times with different library preparation protocols.

Every donor in the study was a healthy Caucasian. Using Miltenyi CD45RO+ enrichment and human naive T-cell isolation kits, memory (CD45RO+) and naive T cells were isolated from PBMC. Preparation of the library involved 5' RACE. Sequenced on an Illumina HiSeq 2000. A universal primer binding site was added through template switching, and the final cDNA carried a unique molecular identifier so that TCR cDNA molecules could be counted accurately. Specific primers in the conserved constant-segment region were used to synthesize first-strand cDNA for the TCR alpha and beta chains. Each cDNA library was double barcoded, with a SMART-Mk sample barcode plus Illumina barcodes, to control for contamination. Two successive PCR steps introduced TruSeq adapter sequences along with Illumina sample barcodes. The Illumina HiSeq platform was used with custom primers to sequence TCR alpha and beta cDNA libraries. As for the original processing: MiGEC processed the raw reads to extract unique molecular identifiers, while MiXCR was used to determine the CDR3 positions. Recombination models were inferred per individual with the repgenHMM and IGoR tools using an EM algorithm. The analysis of shared clonotypes was done with the tcR package in R, with sharing normalized by the product of cloneset sizes. To study raw recombination free of thymic and clonal selection effects, out-of-frame nonproductive sequences were analyzed. Using fastp at Q25 and MiXCR, TCRdb reprocessed the public reads and kept productive beta chains. Under each unique CDR3 protein, matching rows form one entry showing the most common genes and DNA. The V and J calls and clone size come from TCRdb's table, not from the authors' own analysis. This sample has about 100,000 distinct CDR3 sequences in its table, and 5.5% to 7% of those were observed once. Of the sample, about 12% falls within the top ten clones.

What the study reported, not specific to this receptor: Out-of-frame TCR alpha sequences shared between twins showed an excess of low generation-probability sequences compared with coincidental sharing between unrelated individuals. Zero-insertion analyses could be partly confounded by invariant T cells such as MAIT and iNKT, though diverse VJ usage argued against such confounding for most clonotypes. Recombination models systematically underestimated out-of-frame TCR alpha sharing in monozygotic twins but agreed with sharing between unrelated individuals. Fewer insertions were carried by abundant cord blood beta clonotypes, a similar but weaker trend appeared in young adult naive repertoires, and no such trend appeared in memory repertoires. A weaker excess of twin sharing was found in beta out-of-frame sequences because the signal-to-noise ratio was lowered by fewer shared sequences. Because the same donors could not be followed over many years, the conclusions depended on cross-sectional statistical analysis.

This clonotype was detected many times. It has no known antigen specificity. Per-base qualities were not stored, and no clone one base away is much larger. From the cysteine through the phenylalanine, the CDR3 covers 13 amino acids. The read is trimmed to its CDR3 DNA, 39 bases read in frame from base 1. Looking up the germline V gene yields CDR1 MDHEN and CDR2 SYDVKM. V loses 6 bases of germline sequence and J loses 2 bases, and the interval between the two ends is 8 bases. The material sequenced was memory T cells sorted from blood. Interpreted using the paper, the cell subset or site label stands for: CD45RO+ enriched T cells. This sequence originates from a woman between 45 and 65 years old in good health. Recombination connected TRBV28 to TRBJ2-1; the D gene cannot be named for sure. The sequenced DNA: TGTGCCAGCAGGCTAGGCGCCTACAATGAGCAGTTCTTC. It specifies CASRLGAYNEQFF.